The 30 T cell receptor beta chains given below trace back to one sample, sequenced in a study of long-term antiretroviral therapy in people with HIV. Version v3.0 of the immunoSEQ assay was performed at survey level. Sequenced by immunoSEQ multiplex PCR; TCRdb stores in-frame clones only, minus some. The table has about 34,000 clones, about 93% seen once. The input for sequencing was unsorted PBMCs, taken around 5 years after starting antiretroviral therapy. The receptors shown here come from a woman aged 50 to 65 with HIV.

V and J are TRBV6-5 and TRBJ1-5; no firm D call. The CDR3 has 15 residues. Germline V gene sequence: CDR1 MNHEY, CDR2 SVGAGI. V dropped 3 bases and J dropped 2 bases, with 11 bases sitting between them. This CDR3 is CASSYREGGNQPQHF. CDR3 bases: TGTGCCAGCAGTTATAGAGAGGGAGGCAATCAGCCCCAGCATTTT.

V and J are TRBV19 and TRBJ2-7, with D possibly TRBD2 on 5 matching bases. Trimming left V 3 bases short and J 6 bases short, with 15 bases between. The germline V gene has CDR1 LNHDA and CDR2 SQIVND (reference sequence). The CDR3 is 14 residues long. The CDR3 sequence: CASSIGGVRGEQYF. The CDR3 bases are TGTGCCAGTAGTATTGGTGGGGTACGGGGCGAGCAGTACTTC.

The chain employs TRBV29-1 and TRBJ2-3; the D gene is possibly TRBD2 (5 bases). The CDR3 runs to 13 residues. Germline loops: CDR1 SQVTM, CDR2 ANQGSEA. V lost 4 bases to trimming and J lost 6 bases, with 14 bases between them. CDR3 nucleotides: TGCAGCGTTGCCGTAGCGCCGGCGGATACGCAGTATTTT. Translation gives CSVAVAPADTQYF.

The CDR3 spells CASSQDLGTSPLSYF. CDR3 bases: TGCGCCAGCAGCCAAGATCTGGGGACTAGCCCTCTCTCGTACTTC. This chain links TRBV4-3 with TRBJ2-5; 9 bases map to TRBD2. CDR3 length: 15 residues. Germline trimming cut 0 bases from V and 13 bases from J; bases unmatched to any gene: 12. In germline, CDR1 is LGHNA, CDR2 YSLEER.

V is TRBV7-2 and J is TRBJ1-1; D gene uncertain. Trimming pared 1 base from V and 4 bases from J, leaving 10 bases between. Germline V gene sequence: CDR1 SGHTA, CDR2 FQGNSA. This CDR3 is built from 14 residues. This CDR3 is CASSLVEGSTEAFF. CDR3 nucleotide sequence: TGTGCCAGCAGCTTAGTCGAGGGTAGCACTGAAGCTTTCTTT.

The chain has TRBV5-1 and TRBJ1-4; 7 bases line up with TRBD1. V was pared by 7 bases and J by 8 bases, with 11 bases of the junction left unmatched. Per the germline V gene, CDR1 is SGHRS and CDR2 is YFSETQ. The CDR3 has 14 amino acids. The CDR3 sequence is CASRQGRIGEKLFF. In DNA form, the CDR3 reads TGCGCCAGCCGACAGGGCCGGATAGGGGAAAAACTGTTTTTT.

The chain combines TRBV5-1 with TRBJ1-1; D unclear. V was cut by 0 bases and J by 0 bases, with 3 bases left in between. Germline V lookup: CDR1 SGHRS, CDR2 YFSETQ. This CDR3 has 13 amino acids. The CDR3 DNA reads TGCGCCAGCAGCTTGGAGCTGAACACTGAAGCTTTCTTT. Amino acids: CASSLELNTEAFF.

The V and J genes are TRBV7-3 and TRBJ2-5; D may be TRBD1 or TRBD2 (7 bases each). The CDR3 is 15 residues long. Germline CDR1 and CDR2: SGHTA and FQGTGA. V lost 5 bases to trimming and J lost 4 bases, with 17 bases between them. The CDR3 nucleotides read TGTGCCAGCAGCCCCCAGGGGGGGGTGGGAGAGACCCAGTACTTC. Its protein product is CASSPQGGVGETQYF.

V gene TRBV5-6 combines with J gene TRBJ1-6; no reliable D call. Germline CDR1 is SGHDT and CDR2 is YYEEEE. The CDR3 length is 16 residues. Trimming left V 1 base short and J 0 bases short, with 8 bases between. Here the CDR3 reads CASSLLGSSYNSPLHF. The CDR3 DNA reads as TGTGCCAGCAGCTTGCTGGGTAGCTCCTATAATTCACCCCTCCACTTT.

This chain joins TRBV5-5 and TRBJ2-7; D tentatively fits TRBD1 or TRBD2 (5 bases each). Deletions cut 0 bases from V and 3 bases from J, with 13 bases between. Germline lookup yields CDR1 SGHKS and CDR2 YYEKEE (reference sequence). There are 15 residues in the CDR3. DNA of the CDR3: TGTGCCAGCAGCTTGGGCTCATCAGGGAGCTACGAGCAGTACTTC. Its protein product is CASSLGSSGSYEQYF.

The V call is TRBV6-5, the J call TRBJ2-7, with D perhaps assigned TRBD1 or TRBD2 (5 bases each). The CDR3 has 13 amino acids. Deletions cut 5 bases from V and 1 base from J, with 9 bases between. The germline gives CDR1 MNHEY, CDR2 SVGAGI. In DNA, the CDR3 is TGTGCCAGCAGTCCGGGACCATCCTACGAGCAGTACTTC. Its translation is CASSPGPSYEQYF.

V usage is TRBV30 and J usage is TRBJ2-5; D is possibly TRBD2 (6 bases). The CDR3 spans 13 residues. Trimming cost V 7 bases and J 4 bases, with 16 bases left between them. CDR1 GTSNPN and CDR2 SVGIG come from the germline V gene (reference sequence). The CDR3 is CASDPRGSETQYF. The DNA for the CDR3 is TGTGCCTCCGACCCCCGGGGGTCAGAGACCCAGTACTTC.

For the CDR3, the DNA is TGCAGCGTTGAAGATCCTTTGGGAGAGACCCAGTACTTC. Translating it yields CSVEDPLGETQYF. The chain uses TRBV29-1 and TRBJ2-5; D ambiguous. The germline V gene encodes CDR1 SQVTM and CDR2 ANQGSEA. V was shortened by 0 bases and J by 4 bases, with 9 bases between the two germline ends. There are 13 residues in the CDR3.

V and J are TRBV5-4 and TRBJ1-1; TRBD1 is a possible D gene (5 bases). Germline V gene sequence: CDR1 SGHNT, CDR2 YYREEE (reference sequence). The CDR3 extends over 16 amino acids. V was trimmed by 1 base and J by 0 bases, leaving 13 bases between them. The CDR3 spells CASSLSGGFMNTEAFF. The CDR3 nucleotides read TGTGCCAGCAGCTTGTCTGGGGGTTTCATGAACACTGAAGCTTTCTTT.

In its sample, this clone was seen a few times. This chain uses TRBV19 with TRBJ2-5; D remains ambiguous. The V end was cut by 3 bases, the J end by 7 bases, with 12 bases between. From germline, CDR1 is LNHDA and CDR2 SQIVND (reference sequence). The CDR3 is 13 amino acids. The CDR3 bases are TGTGCCAGTAGTATTTTGTCCCAGCGGACCCAGTACTTC. The encoded protein is CASSILSQRTQYF.

The chain recombines TRBV5-1 with TRBJ1-2; a weak D match, TRBD1 (5 bases). Germline CDR1 SGHRS, CDR2 YFSETQ. V gave up 4 bases and J gave up 8 bases, with 15 bases separating them. The CDR3 runs 13 residues. The CDR3 protein is CASSGEGTGGYTF. CDR3 bases: TGCGCCAGCAGCGGCGAAGGGACGGGCGGCTACACCTTC.

The gene calls are TRBV11-3 and TRBJ2-1; 15 bases map to TRBD2. Germline V gene data show CDR1 as SGHNT and CDR2 as YENEEA. The CDR3 has 14 residues. V lost 4 bases to trimming and J lost 9 bases; unmatched junction nucleotides: 1. The CDR3 here is CASSSGLAGGEQFF. CDR3 nucleotide sequence: TGTGCCAGCAGCTCGGGACTAGCGGGGGGTGAGCAGTTCTTC.

The chain has TRBV4-2 and TRBJ2-2; 10 bases map to TRBD1. The ends lost 1 base at V and 0 bases at J; junction bases unmatched: 2. CDR1 LGHNA and CDR2 YNFKEQ come from the germline V gene. There are 17 residues in the CDR3. CDR3 amino acids: CASSQVGTGANTGELFF. The DNA of the CDR3 is TGTGCCAGCAGCCAAGTGGGGACAGGGGCGAACACCGGGGAGCTGTTTTTT.

The V gene is TRBV7-6, the J gene TRBJ1-1, with 7 nucleotides matching TRBD1. The junction had 8 bases not matched to a gene; V was cut back by 1 base and J by 6 bases. The germline gives CDR1 SGHVS, CDR2 FNYEAQ. CDR3 length: 15 amino acids. CDR3 nucleotides: TGTGCCAGCAGCTTAGAAATTACAGGGGCCTCTGAAGCTTTCTTT. Encoded protein: CASSLEITGASEAFF.

This clone was recorded only once. This chain joins TRBV2 and TRBJ2-7; 10 bases line up with TRBD2. The CDR3 covers 16 residues. Unmatched junction bases numbered 8, after V lost 4 bases and J lost 2 bases. The germline CDR1 and CDR2 sequences are SNHLY and FYNNEI. As DNA, the CDR3 is TGTGCCAGCAGTGTATATAGCGGGGGGACAACCTACGAGCAGTACTTC. Protein product: CASSVYSGGTTYEQYF.

The chain couples TRBV23-1 to TRBJ1-2, with 12 nucleotides matching TRBD1. TRBV23-1 is treated as an ORF (open reading frame) with a function not yet certain. V lost 2 bases, J lost 0 bases, and 13 bases stayed unmatched. This CDR3 is built from 20 residues. CDR3 residues: CASSQIPGQGALITNYGYTF. In nucleotides, the CDR3 is TGCGCCAGCAGTCAAATTCCGGGACAGGGGGCACTCATTACTAACTATGGCTACACCTTC.

The chain combines TRBV9 with TRBJ2-3, with 11 bases identical to TRBD2. V shed 4 bases and J 0 bases; nucleotides not matched to a gene: 7. Germline lookup yields CDR1 SGDLS and CDR2 YYNGEE. The CDR3 is made up of 17 amino acids. CDR3 nucleotide sequence: TGTGCCAGCAGCACGCCCCTAGCGGGGGGTAGCACAGATACGCAGTATTTT. This gives the protein CASSTPLAGGSTDTQYF.

The genes are TRBV11-1 and TRBJ2-7; 9 bases map to TRBD1. The CDR3 contains 16 residues. From germline, CDR1 is SGHAT and CDR2 FQDESV (reference sequence). The V and J ends lost 7 bases and 0 bases, in that order; junction bases with no gene match: 10. CDR3 region: CASMPWGDRDSYEQYF. The CDR3 DNA reads TGTGCCAGCATGCCTTGGGGGGACAGGGACTCCTACGAGCAGTACTTC.

The chain has TRBV5-3 and TRBJ1-2; a weak D match, TRBD1 (5 bases). TRBV5-3 is identified as an open reading frame with a role that is uncertain. This CDR3 has 18 residues. V lost 2 bases to trimming and J lost 4 bases, with 24 bases between them. As DNA, the CDR3 is TGTGCCAGAAGCTTTCGGGACCGCCAACCCCTCGGGCCCTATGGCTACACCTTC. Translation: CARSFRDRQPLGPYGYTF.

The rearrangement uses TRBV10-3 and TRBJ1-5, with a possible D match to TRBD1 (6 bases). Germline V gene data show CDR1 as ENHRY and CDR2 as SYGVKD. The CDR3 sequence is 14 residues long. V lost 8 bases and J 3 bases, leaving 14 bases between the germline ends. The CDR3 loop reads CAIARDKYNQPQHF. As DNA, the CDR3 is TGTGCCATCGCGAGGGACAAATACAATCAGCCCCAGCATTTT.

This clone occurred once. This sequence joins TRBV23-1 and TRBJ1-1, with a weak D call TRBD1 (5 bases). TRBV23-1 is known as an ORF, though its function is uncertain. The CDR3 totals 18 residues. V was pared by 0 bases and J by 1 base, with 18 bases between. The CDR3 protein is CASSQSPGVNSGNTEAFF. CDR3 coding DNA: TGCGCCAGCAGTCAATCCCCGGGGGTTAACTCTGGGAACACTGAAGCTTTCTTT.

This clone was seen once. The chain recombines TRBV19 with TRBJ1-2, with 7 nucleotides matching TRBD1. Germline-derived CDR1 and CDR2 are LNHDA and SQIVND (reference sequence). This CDR3 has 14 residues. Trimming cost V 6 bases and J 2 bases; bases outside gene matches: 6. This CDR3 reads CASSLGTVNYGYTF. The DNA for the CDR3 is TGTGCCAGTAGCCTCGGGACAGTAAACTATGGCTACACCTTC.

V and J are TRBV6-5 and TRBJ2-5, with D tentatively TRBD2 (7 bases). The germline V gene has CDR1 MNHEY and CDR2 SVGAGI. V was cut by 4 bases and J by 5 bases, with 14 bases left in between. This CDR3 comprises 14 residues. The CDR3 region is CASSSWGRGETQYF. The CDR3 DNA reads TGTGCCAGCAGTTCTTGGGGGCGGGGGGAGACCCAGTACTTC.

The chain combines TRBV19 with TRBJ1-5; 9 nucleotides line up with TRBD1. CDR1 and CDR2 (germline): LNHDA, SQIVND (reference sequence). The CDR3 spans 15 residues. The V gene end was trimmed by 5 bases and the J gene end by 3 bases; junction bases not matched to a gene: 5. The CDR3 coding sequence is TGTGCCAGTAGTCCTACAGGGGGCCCCAATCAGCCCCAGCATTTT. Residues: CASSPTGGPNQPQHF.

This sequence joins TRBV29-1 and TRBJ2-5; D tentatively fits TRBD1 or TRBD2 (6 bases each). This CDR3 is 13 amino acids long. Trimming took 6 bases from V and 5 from J, leaving 16 bases between them. In germline, CDR1 is SQVTM, CDR2 ANQGSEA. CDR3 loop: CSVAPGGGETQYF. The CDR3 DNA reads TGCAGCGTAGCTCCCGGGGGCGGCGAGACCCAGTACTTC.